This entry lists 8 T cell receptor beta chains sequenced from one sample in a study of blood T cells in healthy people across ages (dated by TCRdb to between 2014 and 2017). Receptors were amplified or captured by 5' RACE. The run used an Illumina HiSeq 2500. A second PCR of roughly 7 to 12 cycles was run with a J-beta primer mix and a sample-barcoded 5' primer. TCRdb reanalyzed the raw reads on its own, using fastp at Q25 for trimming and MiXCR for clone calling, and kept in-frame beta chains. Rows matching on CDR3 protein sequence are summarized as one entry with the most common DNA and genes. The sample data list about 810,000 distinct CDR3 sequences, and roughly 35% of these were observed just once. The top ten hold under 15% of the sample. Sample: blood. The receptors stem from a young man in good health.

V usage is TRBV3-1 and J usage is TRBJ2-1; no clear D. The V and J ends lost 4 bases and 5 bases respectively, with 15 bases between them. There are 15 residues in the CDR3. Germline-derived CDR1 and CDR2 are LGHDT and YNNKEL (reference sequence). The CDR3 nucleotides read TGTGCCAGCAGCCCACGGCCCCGGGCAGACAATGAGCAGTTCTTC. Its protein product is CASSPRPRADNEQFF.

This clonotype came up a few times. The rearrangement links TRBV20-1 to TRBJ2-5; TRBD1 aligns across 9 bases. The ends lost 6 bases at V and 11 bases at J; junction bases unmatched: 19. The CDR3 consists of 15 residues. The germline V gene has CDR1 DFQATT and CDR2 SNEGSKA (reference sequence). The CDR3 nucleotides are TGCAGTGCCCCTAGGTTACAGGGGGCCGGTAATGAGCAGTACTTC. As protein: CSAPRLQGAGNEQYF.

This clonotype was observed a few times. The chain couples TRBV7-2 to TRBJ2-5, with 9 positions matching TRBD2. The CDR3 is made up of 15 amino acids. The trim removed 3 bases at V and 7 bases at J, leaving 9 bases unmatched. The germline gives CDR1 SGHTA, CDR2 FQGNSA. The CDR3 region is CASSFLTSGVGTQYF. DNA for the CDR3: TGTGCCAGCAGCTTCCTGACTAGCGGTGTGGGGACCCAGTACTTC.

The rearrangement links TRBV4-1 to TRBJ2-3; 8 bases are shared with TRBD2. Germline assignment: CDR1 MGHRA and CDR2 YSYEKL. This CDR3 contains 17 residues. V gave up 2 bases and J gave up 0 bases; unmatched junction bases: 7. CDR3: CASSQRGAGESTDTQYF. CDR3 DNA: TGCGCCAGCAGCCAACGTGGAGCGGGGGAAAGCACAGATACGCAGTATTTT.

On this clonotype itself: Mismatch with germline at one junction end may stem from a read error. This chain joins TRBV14 and TRBJ2-3; no definite D call. CDR1 is SGHDN and CDR2 is FVKESK in the germline V gene. This CDR3 is built from 13 residues. The CDR3 reads CAGSQESADTQYF. The CDR3 coding sequence is TGTGCCGGCAGCCAAGAGTCGGCAGATACGCAGTATTTT.

This clonotype was seen a few times. The chain employs TRBV9 and TRBJ1-1; 7 bases fit TRBD1. The CDR3 length is 14 residues. Germline CDR1 and CDR2: SGDLS and YYNGEE. J lost 5 bases, V lost 4 bases, and 8 bases had no gene match. CDR3 sequence: CASSPQGQRTEAFF. CDR3 coding DNA: TGTGCCAGCAGCCCACAGGGACAGAGAACTGAAGCTTTCTTT.

This clonotype was seen a few times. The rearrangement uses TRBV6-5 and TRBJ2-1, with D possibly being TRBD1 (6 bases). Trimming left V 0 bases short and J 13 bases short, with 16 bases between. The germline V gene encodes CDR1 MNHEY and CDR2 SVGAGI. The CDR3 sequence is 14 residues long. The CDR3 spells CASSYSAGEETQFF. In DNA form, the CDR3 reads TGTGCCAGCAGTTACTCTGCAGGGGAAGAGACCCAGTTCTTC.

This clonotype was seen more than once but under ten times. V and J are TRBV7-8 and TRBJ1-5, with D maybe TRBD1 (6 bases). Germline lookup yields CDR1 SGHVS and CDR2 FQNEAQ. The CDR3 length is 16 residues. The V end lost 5 bases, the J end lost 4 bases, and 18 bases lay between the germline ends. The CDR3 DNA reads as TGTGCCAGCAGCCTCCGGTATGGACAGCAGAATCAGCCCCAGCATTTT. It encodes CASSLRYGQQNQPQHF.